Sequencing of this T cell receptor beta chain was carried out in a study of CXCR3-negative and CXCR3-positive naive CD8 T cells. The overall study: The dataset comprises about 135 million TRB reads in total, with about 1.5 +/- 0.3 million reads per library.

General study findings and limits: CXCR3-positive naive cells carried more hydrophobic TRB CDR3s than CXCR3-negative ones. Both of the naive subsets showed about the same high diversity, but memory CD8+ cells had much less.

CDR1 and CDR2 (germline): MDHEN, SYDVKM. The CDR3 spans 16 residues. 5' RACE that incorporated UMI labels was used to prepare the TRB cDNA libraries. After re-calling the 5' RACE reads, TCRdb lists one entry per CDR3 protein, DNA absent. The sample spans 75,000 to 100,000 distinct CDR3 sequences; the ten largest clones claim less than 0.85%. In the case of this clonotype: The antigen is undetermined.

The source of this sequence is a human donor in good health. Some clones in this sample may be carry-over from other donors' samples. The gene calls are TRBV28 and TRBJ2-1; no DNA is available, so the TRBD2 call from TCRdb remains unchecked. Source material: naive CXCR3+ CD8+ T cells from blood. Subset denoted: CD45RO-CCR7+CD27+CD95- naive CD8+ T cells expressing CXCR3 (TNR3+). CDR3 protein: CASSSGTSGLLDEQFF.